The T cell receptor (beta chain) described here comes from a study of vaccination and CD4 T cells after COVID-19. Study background: Two mRNA vaccine doses were given, either BNT162b2 or mRNA-1273. The peptides that stimulated the cells were overlapping spike peptides from SARS-CoV-2, HCoV-NL63, HCoV-OC43 and HCoV-229E. Study-wide findings and caveats: A nonsignificant median increase from about 22 to 38 SARS-CoV-2-reactive clonotypes was observed.

Oncomine TCR Beta short-read sequencing was applied to DNA from cultured CD4+ T cells. TCRdb re-called the PCR reads through MiXCR, storing one row per CDR3 protein. The sample consists of some 14,000 distinct CDR3 sequences, 50% to 65% of them appearing once. This clonotype was seen only a few times. Its antigen is not known. Germline V gene data show CDR1 as DFQATT and CDR2 as SNEGSKA (reference sequence). Trimming cost V 6 bases and J 6 bases; bases outside gene matches: 5. CDR3 length: 14 residues. As for treatment: 10-day PBMC culture with coronavirus spike peptide pools or control peptides (ViraFEST assay). TCR sequencing followed the expansion of antigen-specific T cells with peptide pools in ViraFEST.

Sample: CD4+ T cells from blood, cultured in vitro. The origin of this receptor is a human donor who had recovered from COVID-19. The chain uses TRBV20-1 and TRBJ2-4; 13 bases map to TRBD2. The CDR3 protein is CSARLAGGRNIQYF. CDR3 coding DNA: TGCAGTGCACGACTAGCGGGGGGTCGAAACATTCAGTACTTC.